A selection of T cell receptor beta chains follows, all from one sample in a study. TCRdb reprocessed the multiplex PCR reads with MiXCR, giving one entry per CDR3 protein. The sample lists 1,200 or so distinct CDR3 sequences; around a quarter were seen once. Sequencing input: naive CD4+ T cells sorted from blood. The source of these receptors is a female donor with breast cancer. Both conserved end residues are part of each CDR3. The D gene is left open where the match is weak. Size tells how often a clone was seen (once, few, many) or the class of an expanded clone, and some rows leave it out.

clone_size,v_call,j_call,d_call,cdr3_nt,cdr3_aa
large,TRBV12-3/TRBV12-4,TRBJ1-2,TRBD1,TGTGCCAGCAGTCCCGCCGCGGGACAGGGATACTATGGCTACACCTTC,CASSPAAGQGYYGYTF
-,TRBV12-3/TRBV12-4,TRBJ1-2,TRBD1,TGTGCCAGCAGCCTGACAGGGGTCGGCTACACCTTC,CASSLTGVGYTF
large,TRBV12-3/TRBV12-4,TRBJ1-2,-,TGTGCCAGCAGCCGTACAGCGACTAACTATGGCTACACCTTC,CASSRTATNYGYTF
medium-sized,TRBV12-3/TRBV12-4,TRBJ1-2,-,TGTGCCAGCAGCCCCGTGGGGAAGGGTGGCTACACCTTC,CASSPVGKGGYTF
medium-sized,TRBV12-3/TRBV12-4,TRBJ1-2,TRBD1,TGTGCCAGCAGATCCTACGACAGGGACTATGGCTACACCTTC,CASRSYDRDYGYTF
medium-sized,TRBV12-3/TRBV12-4,TRBJ1-2,TRBD1,TGTGCCAGCAGCACCGGACAGGGGTTGGGGTACACCTTC,CASSTGQGLGYTF
large,TRBV12-3/TRBV12-4,TRBJ1-2,TRBD1,TGTGCCAGCAGTTTTGTGACAGGGGATGGCTACACCTTC,CASSFVTGDGYTF
large,TRBV12-3/TRBV12-4,TRBJ1-2,-,TGTGCCAGCAGCCAGGCGGGTGGCTACACCTTC,CASSQAGGYTF
large,TRBV12-3/TRBV12-4,TRBJ1-2,-,TGTGCCAGCAGTACCGGGACCGAGAACTATGGCTACACCTTC,CASSTGTENYGYTF
medium-sized,TRBV12-3/TRBV12-4,TRBJ1-2,-,TGTGCCAGCAGTTTTCTAGCGTCGGATGGCTACACCTTC,CASSFLASDGYTF
medium-sized,TRBV12-3/TRBV12-4,TRBJ1-2,-,TGTGCCAGCAGTTTAGCCTTGGCCTCCCATGGCTACACCTTC,CASSLALASHGYTF
medium-sized,TRBV12-3/TRBV12-4,TRBJ1-2,-,TGTGCCAGCAGTCAGGGTCACTATGGCTACACCTTC,CASSQGHYGYTF
large,TRBV12-3/TRBV12-4,TRBJ1-2,-,TGTGCCAGCAGTGTCTCGGTAGCGGACGGCTACACCTTC,CASSVSVADGYTF